Listed here are 3 T cell receptor beta chains from one sample, sequenced in a study of T cell responses to AZD1222 COVID-19 vaccine. Method: immunoSEQ multiplex PCR; TCRdb's copy keeps in-frame clones and lacks some. Here the sample spans roughly 100,000 clones, around nine tenths being singletons. The sequencing here drew on peripheral blood, taken on day 0 of AZD1222 vaccination. These receptors came from an adult in good health.

V gene TRBV7-9 combines with J gene TRBJ1-2, with 8 bases aligning to TRBD1. The trim removed 1 base at V and 4 bases at J, leaving 2 bases unmatched. The V gene's germline CDR1 is SEHNR and CDR2 FQNEAQ (reference sequence). The CDR3 is 14 amino acids. CDR3 sequence reads: CASSLVQGGYGYTF. CDR3 coding DNA: TGTGCCAGCAGCTTAGTACAGGGGGGCTATGGCTACACCTTC.

The CDR3 DNA is TGTGCCAGCGGCCAGGAGGGGATGAACACTGAAGCTTTCTTT. Protein product: CASGQEGMNTEAFF. This chain joins TRBV2 and TRBJ1-1; TRBD1 might be the D (5 bases). The V end was cut by 8 bases, the J end by 0 bases, with 13 bases between. This CDR3 comprises 14 residues. The germline V gene has CDR1 SNHLY and CDR2 FYNNEI. Variable domain in full (rest from reference TRBV2 and TRBJ1-1): EPEVTQTPSHQVTQMGQEVILRCVPISNHLYFYWYRQILGQKVEFLVSFYNNEISEKSEIFDDQFSVERPDGSNFTLKIRSTKLEDSAMYFCASGQEGMNTEAFFGQGTRLTVV.

V and J are TRBV3-1 (or the pseudogene TRBV3-2) and TRBJ1-5, with D possibly matching TRBD1 (6 bases). The CDR3 totals 14 residues. CDR1 is LGHDT, CDR2 YNNKEL, per germline (reference sequence). V lost 4 bases and J 6 bases, leaving 13 bases between the germline ends. The CDR3 sequence is CASSPNRVFQPQHF. The CDR3, as DNA: TGTGCCAGCAGCCCCAACAGGGTCTTTCAGCCCCAGCATTTT.